This T cell receptor (beta chain) came from a study of cytomegalovirus exposure and HLA in healthy donors. For the study at large: In a previous analysis, approximately 110 million unique TCR beta sequences were found from roughly 200 million T cells.

The PCR made use of 60 Vbeta and 13 Jbeta primers. The table came from immunoSEQ multiplex PCR; TCRdb's copy has only in-frame clones and leaves some out. The sample records 85,000 to 110,000 clones, more than 65% being singletons. Germline CDR1 SNHLY, CDR2 FYNNEI. This CDR3 region has 12 residues. Trimming removed 2 bases from V and 5 bases from J, with 6 bases in between. V usage is TRBV2 and J usage is TRBJ2-5; D uncertain. This receptor was identified in a young woman in good health and CMV-seropositive. The material sequenced was PBMCs. The CDR3 DNA is TGTGCCAGCAGTGAAAACCGGGAGACCCAGTACTTC. Its translation is CASSENRETQYF.